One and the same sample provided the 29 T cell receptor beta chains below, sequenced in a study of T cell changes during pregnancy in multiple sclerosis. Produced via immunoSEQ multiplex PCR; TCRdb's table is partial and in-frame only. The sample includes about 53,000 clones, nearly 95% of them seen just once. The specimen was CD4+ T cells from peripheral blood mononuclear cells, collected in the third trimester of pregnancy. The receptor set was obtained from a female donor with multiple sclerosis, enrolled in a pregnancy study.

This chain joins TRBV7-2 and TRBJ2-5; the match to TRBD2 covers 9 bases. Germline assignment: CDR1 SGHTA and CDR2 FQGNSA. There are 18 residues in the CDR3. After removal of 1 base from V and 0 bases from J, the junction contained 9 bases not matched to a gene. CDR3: CASSLGRGLAGYQETQYF. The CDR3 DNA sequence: TGTGCCAGCAGCTTAGGTAGAGGGCTAGCGGGGTACCAAGAGACCCAGTACTTC.

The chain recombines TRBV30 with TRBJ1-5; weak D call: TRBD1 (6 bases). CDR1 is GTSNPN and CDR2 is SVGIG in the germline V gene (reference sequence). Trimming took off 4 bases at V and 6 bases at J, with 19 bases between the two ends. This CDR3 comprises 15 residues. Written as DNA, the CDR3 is TGTGCCTGGACACAAGAGGTGGGAGGGGGTCAGCCCCAGCATTTT. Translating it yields CAWTQEVGGGQPQHF.

The CDR3 sequence: CASSPTGTVFSYEQYF. The CDR3 nucleotides are TGTGCCAGCAGCCCCACCGGGACAGTGTTCTCCTACGAGCAGTACTTC. The V call is TRBV11-1, the J call TRBJ2-7, with 7 bases aligning to TRBD1. V shed 5 bases and J 0 bases; nucleotides not matched to a gene: 10. This CDR3 is built from 16 residues. Germline lookup yields CDR1 SGHAT and CDR2 FQDESV (reference sequence). Full variable domain (outside the CDR3, taken from reference TRBV11-1 and TRBJ2-7): EAEVAQSPRYKITEKSQAVAFWCDPISGHATLYWYRQILGQGPELLVQFQDESVVDDSQLPKDRFSAERLKGVDSTLKIQPAELGDSAMYLCASSPTGTVFSYEQYFGPGTRLTVT.

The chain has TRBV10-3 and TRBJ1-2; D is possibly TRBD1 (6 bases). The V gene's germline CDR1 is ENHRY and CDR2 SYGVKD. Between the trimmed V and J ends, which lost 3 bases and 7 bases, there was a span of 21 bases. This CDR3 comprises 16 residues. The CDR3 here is CAISEIGRGGHAGYTF. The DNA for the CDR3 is TGTGCCATCAGTGAAATCGGCAGGGGCGGGCACGCTGGCTACACCTTC.

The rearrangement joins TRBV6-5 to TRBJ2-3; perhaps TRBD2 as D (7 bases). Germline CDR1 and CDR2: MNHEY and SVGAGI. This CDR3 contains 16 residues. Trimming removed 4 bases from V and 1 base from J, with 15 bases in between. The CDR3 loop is CASSSPGGLGTDTQYF. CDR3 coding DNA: TGTGCCAGCAGTTCCCCGGGGGGCTTGGGCACAGATACGCAGTATTTT.

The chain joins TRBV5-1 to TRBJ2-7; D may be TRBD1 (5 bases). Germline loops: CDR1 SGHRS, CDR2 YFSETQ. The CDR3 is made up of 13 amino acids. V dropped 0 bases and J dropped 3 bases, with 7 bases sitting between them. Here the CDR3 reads CASSLGQLYEQYF. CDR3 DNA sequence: TGCGCCAGCAGCTTGGGACAGCTCTACGAGCAGTACTTC.

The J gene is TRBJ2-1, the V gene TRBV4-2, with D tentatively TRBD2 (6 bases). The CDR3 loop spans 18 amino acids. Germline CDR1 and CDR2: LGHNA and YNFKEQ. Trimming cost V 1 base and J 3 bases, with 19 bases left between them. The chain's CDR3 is CASSQGPLKQGGYNEQFF. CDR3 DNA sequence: TGTGCCAGCAGCCAAGGGCCTTTAAAGCAGGGAGGCTACAATGAGCAGTTCTTC.

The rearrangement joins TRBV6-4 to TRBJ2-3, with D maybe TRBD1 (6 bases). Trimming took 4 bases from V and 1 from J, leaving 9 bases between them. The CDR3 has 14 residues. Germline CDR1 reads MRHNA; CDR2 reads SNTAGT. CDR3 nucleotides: TGTGCCAGCAGTGCAACAGGGCGCACAGATACGCAGTATTTT. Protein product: CASSATGRTDTQYF.

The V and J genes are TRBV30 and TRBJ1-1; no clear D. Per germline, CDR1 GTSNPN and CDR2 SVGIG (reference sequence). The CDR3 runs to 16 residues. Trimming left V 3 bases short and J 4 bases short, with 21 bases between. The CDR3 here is CAWRAQIRAPGTEAFF. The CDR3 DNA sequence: TGTGCCTGGAGAGCTCAGATCAGAGCTCCAGGCACTGAAGCTTTCTTT.

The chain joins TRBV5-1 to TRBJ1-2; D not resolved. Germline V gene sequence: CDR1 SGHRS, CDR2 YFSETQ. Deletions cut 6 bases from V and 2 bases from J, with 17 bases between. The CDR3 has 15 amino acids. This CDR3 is CASIPRPGRNYGYTF. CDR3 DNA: TGCGCCAGCATCCCCCGCCCGGGTAGAAACTATGGCTACACCTTC.

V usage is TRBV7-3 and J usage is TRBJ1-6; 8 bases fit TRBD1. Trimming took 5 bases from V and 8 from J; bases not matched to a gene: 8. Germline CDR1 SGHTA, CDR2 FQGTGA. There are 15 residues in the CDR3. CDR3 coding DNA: TGTGCCAGCAGCGTCAGGGGGCTGGGGTATTCACCCCTCCACTTT. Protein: CASSVRGLGYSPLHF.

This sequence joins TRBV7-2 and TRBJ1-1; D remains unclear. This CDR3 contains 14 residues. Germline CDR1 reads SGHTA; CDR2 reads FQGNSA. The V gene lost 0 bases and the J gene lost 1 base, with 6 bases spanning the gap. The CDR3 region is CASSLAHRNTEAFF. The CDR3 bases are TGTGCCAGCAGCTTAGCGCACAGGAACACTGAAGCTTTCTTT.

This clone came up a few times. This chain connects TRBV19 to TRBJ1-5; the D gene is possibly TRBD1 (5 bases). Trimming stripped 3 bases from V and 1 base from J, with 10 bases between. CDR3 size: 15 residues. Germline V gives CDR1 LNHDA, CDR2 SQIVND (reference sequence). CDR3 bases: TGTGCCAGTAGTATGACAGCAGTAAGCAATCAGCCCCAGCATTTT. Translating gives CASSMTAVSNQPQHF. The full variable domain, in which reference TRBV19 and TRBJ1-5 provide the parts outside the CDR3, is DGGITQSPKYLFRKEGQNVTLSCEQNLNHDAMYWYRQDPGQGLRLIYYSQIVNDFQKGDIAEGYSVSREKKESFPLTVTSAQKNPTAFYLCASSMTAVSNQPQHFGDGTRLSIL.

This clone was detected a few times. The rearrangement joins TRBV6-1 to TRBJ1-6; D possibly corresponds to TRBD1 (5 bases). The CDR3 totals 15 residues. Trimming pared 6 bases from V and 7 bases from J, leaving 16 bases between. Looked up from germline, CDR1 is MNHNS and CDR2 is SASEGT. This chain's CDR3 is CASSAAGTPNSPLHF. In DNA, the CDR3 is TGTGCCAGCAGCGCCGCCGGGACTCCCAATTCACCCCTCCACTTT.

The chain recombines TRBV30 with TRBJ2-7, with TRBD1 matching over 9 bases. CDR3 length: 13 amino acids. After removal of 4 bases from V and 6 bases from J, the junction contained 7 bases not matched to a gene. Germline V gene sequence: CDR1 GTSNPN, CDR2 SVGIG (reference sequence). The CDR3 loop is CAWTRQGVAEQYF. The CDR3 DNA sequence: TGTGCCTGGACGAGACAGGGGGTGGCCGAGCAGTACTTC.

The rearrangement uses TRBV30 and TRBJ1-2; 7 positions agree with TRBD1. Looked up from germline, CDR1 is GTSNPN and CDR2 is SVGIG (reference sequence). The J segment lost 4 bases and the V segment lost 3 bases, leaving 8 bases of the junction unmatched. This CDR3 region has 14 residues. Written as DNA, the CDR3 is TGTGCCTGGAGGCCCCCTGACAGGGCCTATGGCTACACCTTC. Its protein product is CAWRPPDRAYGYTF.

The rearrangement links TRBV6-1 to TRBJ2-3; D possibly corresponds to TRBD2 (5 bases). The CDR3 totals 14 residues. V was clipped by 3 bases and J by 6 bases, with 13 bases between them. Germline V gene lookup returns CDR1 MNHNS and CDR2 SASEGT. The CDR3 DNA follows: TGTGCCAGCAGTGATGGGCGGGCTGGGGATACGCAGTATTTT. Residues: CASSDGRAGDTQYF.

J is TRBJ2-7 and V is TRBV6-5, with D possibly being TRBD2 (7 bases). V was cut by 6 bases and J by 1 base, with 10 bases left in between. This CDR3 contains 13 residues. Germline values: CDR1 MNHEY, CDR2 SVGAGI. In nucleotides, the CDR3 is TGTGCCAGCAGGGGGGGGCGGTCCTACGAGCAGTACTTC. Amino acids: CASRGGRSYEQYF.

The DNA of the CDR3 is TGTGCCAGCACCCCCCAGGGGTTCCCCTACGAGCAGTACTTC. Its protein is CASTPQGFPYEQYF. The V gene is TRBV27, the J gene TRBJ2-7; tentatively, D is TRBD1 (6 bases). The CDR3 covers 14 residues. Looked up from germline, CDR1 is MNHEY and CDR2 is SMNVEV (reference sequence). The ends were cut back, 7 bases at V and 2 bases at J, with 15 bases in the middle.

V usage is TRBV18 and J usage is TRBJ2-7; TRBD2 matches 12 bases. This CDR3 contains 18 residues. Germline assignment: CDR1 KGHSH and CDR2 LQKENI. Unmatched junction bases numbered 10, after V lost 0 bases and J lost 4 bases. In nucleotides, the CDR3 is TGTGCCAGCTCACCACCGGTACTAGCGGGGGGCCATCTATACGAGCAGTACTTC. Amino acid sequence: CASSPPVLAGGHLYEQYF.

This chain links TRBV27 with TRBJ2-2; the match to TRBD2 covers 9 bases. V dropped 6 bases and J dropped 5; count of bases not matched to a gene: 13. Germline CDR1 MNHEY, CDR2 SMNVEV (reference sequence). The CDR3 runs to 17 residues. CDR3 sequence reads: CASSPPVKRGVTGELFF. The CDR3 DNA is TGTGCCAGCAGCCCTCCCGTGAAGCGGGGGGTAACCGGGGAGCTGTTTTTT.

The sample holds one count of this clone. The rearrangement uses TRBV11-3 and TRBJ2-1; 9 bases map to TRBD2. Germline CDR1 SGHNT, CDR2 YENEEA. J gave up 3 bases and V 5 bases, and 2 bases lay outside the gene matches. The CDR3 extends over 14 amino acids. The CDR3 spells CASSLSGGYNEQFF. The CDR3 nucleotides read TGTGCCAGCAGCCTTAGCGGGGGCTACAATGAGCAGTTCTTC. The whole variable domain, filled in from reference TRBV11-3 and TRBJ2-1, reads EAGVVQSPRYKIIEKKQPVAFWCNPISGHNTLYWYLQNLGQGPELLIRYENEEAVDDSQLPKDRFSAERLKGVDSTLKIQPAELGDSAVYLCASSLSGGYNEQFFGPGTRLTVL.

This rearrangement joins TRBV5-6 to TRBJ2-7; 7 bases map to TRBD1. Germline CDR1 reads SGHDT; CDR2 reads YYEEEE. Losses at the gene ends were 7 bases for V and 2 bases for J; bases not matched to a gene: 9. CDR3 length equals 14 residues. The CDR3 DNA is TGTGCCAGCCGGCCAGGGGGTACCCCCTACGAGCAGTACTTC. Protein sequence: CASRPGGTPYEQYF.

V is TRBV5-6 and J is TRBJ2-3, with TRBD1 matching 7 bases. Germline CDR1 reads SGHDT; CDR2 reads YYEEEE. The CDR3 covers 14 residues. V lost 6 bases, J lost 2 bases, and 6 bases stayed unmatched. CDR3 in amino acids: CASTPTGPTDTQYF. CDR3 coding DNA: TGTGCCAGCACCCCGACAGGGCCCACAGATACGCAGTATTTT.

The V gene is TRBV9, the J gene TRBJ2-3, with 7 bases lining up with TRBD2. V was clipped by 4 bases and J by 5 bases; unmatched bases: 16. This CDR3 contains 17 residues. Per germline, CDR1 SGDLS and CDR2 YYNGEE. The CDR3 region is CASSIDPPGTTKDTQYF. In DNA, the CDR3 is TGTGCCAGCAGCATCGACCCCCCCGGGACTACAAAAGATACGCAGTATTTT.

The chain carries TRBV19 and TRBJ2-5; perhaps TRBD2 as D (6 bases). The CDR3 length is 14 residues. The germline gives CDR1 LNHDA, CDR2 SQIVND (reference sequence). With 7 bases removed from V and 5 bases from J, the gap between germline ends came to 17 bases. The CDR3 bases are TGTGCCAGTAAGGCGGGACCCCCACGGGAGACCCAGTACTTC. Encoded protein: CASKAGPPRETQYF.

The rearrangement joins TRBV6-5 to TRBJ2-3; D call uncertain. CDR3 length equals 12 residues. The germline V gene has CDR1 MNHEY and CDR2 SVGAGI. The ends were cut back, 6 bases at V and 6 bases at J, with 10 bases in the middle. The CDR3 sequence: CASSQSYDTQYF. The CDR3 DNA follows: TGTGCCAGCAGCCAAAGCTATGATACGCAGTATTTT.

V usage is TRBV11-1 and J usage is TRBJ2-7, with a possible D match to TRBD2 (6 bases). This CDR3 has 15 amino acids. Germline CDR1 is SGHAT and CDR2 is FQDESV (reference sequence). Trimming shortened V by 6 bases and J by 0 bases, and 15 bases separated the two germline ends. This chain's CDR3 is CASRSTKEGSYEQYF. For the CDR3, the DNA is TGTGCCAGCAGGTCAACCAAGGAGGGCTCCTACGAGCAGTACTTC.

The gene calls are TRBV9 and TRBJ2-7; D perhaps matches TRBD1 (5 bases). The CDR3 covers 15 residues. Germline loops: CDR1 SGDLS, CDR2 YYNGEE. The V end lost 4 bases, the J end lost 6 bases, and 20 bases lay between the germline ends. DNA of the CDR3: TGTGCCAGCAGCCCCTCCCGACAGAACGCAGTCGAGCAGTACTTC. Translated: CASSPSRQNAVEQYF.